One T cell receptor beta chain is described in this entry. Its antigen is not known. 60 Vbeta and 13 Jbeta primers were used in PCR. Sequenced by immunoSEQ multiplex PCR; TCRdb stores in-frame clones only, minus some. The sample yields roughly 250,000 clones, almost 85% seen once. The source of the sample is a study of cytomegalovirus exposure and HLA in healthy donors. Regarding the study as a whole: In an earlier analysis, most TCR beta V segments were productive about 87% or about 30% of the time. HLA allele associations emerged for roughly 17,000 TCR beta sequences in a later analysis, at 0.05 false discovery rate. When analyzed later, the rates of TCR association showed variation by HLA locus, with DRB1 the most and HLA-C the fewest. Later analysis revealed greater clonal expansion in HLA-associated TCR beta chains than in equally common others.

This CDR3 has 15 residues. Germline-derived CDR1 and CDR2 are LNHDA and SQIVND (reference sequence). Trimming took off 3 bases at V and 4 bases at J, with 15 bases between the two ends. The rearrangement links TRBV19 to TRBJ1-2; D is perhaps TRBD1 (6 bases). The sequenced sample consisted of PBMCs. This sequence originates from a woman in her 40s in good health and CMV-seropositive. In DNA form, the CDR3 reads TGTGCCAGTAGTATCGCGGGGGGCGGTAGCTATGGCTACACCTTC. Translation: CASSIAGGGSYGYTF.